This T cell receptor beta chain was captured in a study of CD8+ T cells in alopecia areata. Study at large: Dosing with tofacitinib proceeded for 6 to 18 months, followed by 6 months off drug.

In each case, RNA was isolated and then reverse transcribed into cDNA as the sequencing template. The repertoire was sequenced with immunoSEQ multiplex PCR; TCRdb's copy has only in-frame clones and lacks some. The sample has 140,000 or so clones, 40% to 65% seen once; the top ten hold 0.95% to 1%. There are 14 residues in the CDR3. The germline V gene encodes CDR1 MNHEY and CDR2 SVGAGI. Trimming at V came to 6 bases and at J to 8 bases, leaving 9 bases not matched to a gene. Alopecia areata patients had lesional scalp punch biopsies and peripheral blood taken from them. This TCR was recovered from a human donor with alopecia areata. The chain employs TRBV6-5 and TRBJ2-5; TRBD2 matches 10 bases. This specimen was CD4+ T cells sorted from blood, taken at week 0. The chain's CDR3 is CASRMVLAGGTQYF. The CDR3 nucleotides are TGTGCCAGCAGGATGGTATTAGCGGGAGGAACCCAGTACTTC.